Following are 21 T cell receptor beta chains from one sample sequenced in a study of T cells after yellow fever vaccination. TCRdb independently ran MiXCR on the 5' RACE reads; one entry per CDR3 protein. The data show 200,000 to 250,000 distinct CDR3 sequences, less than 9% seen once. The starting material was CD4+ T cells sorted from PBMCs, obtained 15 days after the yellow fever booster vaccination. These receptors were taken from a man between 25 and 39 years old who received the YFV17D yellow fever vaccine.

This clonotype was picked up a small number of times. The V and J genes are TRBV20-1 and TRBJ2-1; 9 bases align to TRBD2. This CDR3 has 16 amino acids. Germline assignment: CDR1 DFQATT and CDR2 SNEGSKA (reference sequence). The V segment lost 2 bases and the J segment 3 bases; nucleotides outside the gene matches: 8. The CDR3 spells CSARLAGPKIYNEQFF. The CDR3 DNA reads as TGCAGTGCTAGACTAGCGGGACCTAAAATCTACAATGAGCAGTTCTTC.

This clonotype occurred many times. The CDR3 loop is CASSAAGTEGYEQYF. The CDR3 bases are TGTGCCAGCAGTGCGGCCGGGACAGAAGGCTACGAGCAGTACTTC. The chain recombines TRBV28 with TRBJ2-7, with 7 nucleotides matching TRBD1. The CDR3 has 15 residues. CDR1 MDHEN and CDR2 SYDVKM come from the germline V gene. Trimming took 5 bases from V and 3 from J; bases not matched to a gene: 10.

The chain's CDR3 is CSARGLAGEQFF. DNA for the CDR3: TGCAGTGCTAGGGGGCTAGCGGGGGAGCAGTTCTTC. This chain links TRBV20-1 with TRBJ2-1; TRBD2 matches at 9 bases. V lost 3 bases, J lost 10 bases, and 4 bases stayed unmatched. This CDR3 region has 12 residues. CDR1 is DFQATT and CDR2 is SNEGSKA in the germline V gene (reference sequence).

This clonotype came up many times. The V and J genes are TRBV20-1 and TRBJ2-1, with TRBD1 as a possible D gene (6 bases). Germline-derived CDR1 and CDR2 are DFQATT and SNEGSKA (reference sequence). Between the trimmed V and J ends, which lost 5 bases and 6 bases, there was a span of 17 bases. The CDR3 sequence is 14 residues long. The CDR3 sequence: CSASEAQGVNEQFF. Here the CDR3 DNA reads TGCAGTGCTTCTGAGGCACAGGGCGTCAATGAGCAGTTCTTC.

V gene TRBV5-1 combines with J gene TRBJ2-1; D call uncertain. V was clipped by 2 bases and J by 0 bases, with 9 bases between them. This CDR3 comprises 15 residues. The germline gives CDR1 SGHRS, CDR2 YFSETQ. The CDR3 sequence: CASSFSPGSYNEQFF. In DNA form, the CDR3 reads TGCGCCAGCAGCTTTTCGCCAGGCTCCTACAATGAGCAGTTCTTC.

This chain joins TRBV20-1 and TRBJ2-2; 9 bases are shared with TRBD1. The CDR3 length is 14 residues. Germline loops: CDR1 DFQATT, CDR2 SNEGSKA (reference sequence). V lost 5 bases to trimming and J lost 6 bases; unmatched junction nucleotides: 7. In nucleotides, the CDR3 is TGCAGTGCTTCCCGGGACAGGGTTTCCGGGGAGCTGTTTTTT. It codes for CSASRDRVSGELFF.

This clonotype was found many times. The chain carries TRBV18 and TRBJ2-5; 8 bases agree with TRBD1. The CDR3 consists of 15 residues. The V and J ends lost 3 bases and 5 bases, in that order; junction bases with no gene match: 8. Per the germline V gene, CDR1 is KGHSH and CDR2 is LQKENI. The CDR3 is CASSPRTGSLETQYF. CDR3 nucleotides: TGTGCCAGCTCACCCAGGACAGGGAGTTTGGAGACCCAGTACTTC. The full variable domain, with the rest looked up from reference TRBV18 and TRBJ2-5, is NAGVMQNPRHLVRRRGQEARLRCSPMKGHSHVYWYRQLPEEGLKFMVYLQKENIIDESGMPKERFSAEFPKEGPSILRIQQVVRGDSAAYFCASSPRTGSLETQYFGPGTRLLVL.

J is TRBJ1-5 and V is TRBV12-3 or TRBV12-4, with TRBD1 matching over 10 bases. This CDR3 comprises 14 residues. J gave up 7 bases and V 6 bases, and 6 bases lay outside the gene matches. The CDR3, as DNA: TGTGCCAGCAGCGCATTGACAGGGGGCCAGCCCCAGCATTTT. Its protein product is CASSALTGGQPQHF.

This chain links TRBV27 with TRBJ1-1; 7 bases are a match to TRBD1. Losses at the gene ends were 6 bases for V and 5 bases for J; bases not matched to a gene: 6. This CDR3 spans 13 amino acids. The germline gives CDR1 MNHEY, CDR2 SMNVEV (reference sequence). The CDR3, as DNA: TGTGCCAGCAGGGGACAGCCGTTAACTGAAGCTTTCTTT. It encodes CASRGQPLTEAFF.

This clonotype has more than one count but fewer than ten. The chain joins TRBV20-1 to TRBJ2-7, with a tentative D call TRBD1 (7 bases). The CDR3 runs to 15 residues. Trimming left V 0 bases short and J 2 bases short, with 14 bases between. Looked up from germline, CDR1 is DFQATT and CDR2 is SNEGSKA (reference sequence). For the CDR3, the DNA is TGCAGTGCTAGAGATAGCGGACAGGCAACCTACGAGCAGTACTTC. Encoded protein: CSARDSGQATYEQYF.

The rearrangement uses TRBV29-1 and TRBJ2-7, with TRBD1 as a possible D gene (6 bases). V lost 3 bases to trimming and J lost 0 bases, with 6 bases between them. Germline CDR1 SQVTM, CDR2 ANQGSEA. The CDR3 totals 12 residues. The CDR3 bases are TGCAGCGTTGAGGGGGCCTCCTACGAGCAGTACTTC. It translates to CSVEGASYEQYF.

This clonotype was found many times. The V gene is TRBV29-1, the J gene TRBJ2-2; 8 bases are a match to TRBD2. The CDR3 has 14 amino acids. V was clipped by 3 bases and J by 5 bases; unmatched bases: 5. Germline V gene data show CDR1 as SQVTM and CDR2 as ANQGSEA. The CDR3 region has the DNA TGCAGCGTTGACCGGGGGGGGGCAACCGGGGAGCTGTTTTTT. Translating it yields CSVDRGGATGELFF.

This clonotype was seen only a few times. This chain connects TRBV20-1 to TRBJ2-7; 15 bases line up with TRBD2. Germline V gene lookup returns CDR1 DFQATT and CDR2 SNEGSKA (reference sequence). After removal of 6 bases from V and 5 bases from J, the junction contained 5 bases not matched to a gene. The length of the CDR3 is 14 residues. CDR3 in DNA: TGCAGTGCGCCGGGACTAGCGGGAGGTCACGAGCAGTACTTC. Encoded protein: CSAPGLAGGHEQYF.

This clonotype appeared a few times. V gene TRBV21-1 combines with J gene TRBJ2-1; the table names TRBD1, a call not compared with the DNA. TRBV21-1 is listed as a pseudogene. CDR3 length equals 20 residues. The CDR3 is CASSAFRDRARSRGRNEQFF. The CDR3 coding sequence is TGTGCCAGCAGCGCCTTCCGGGACAGGGCTCGTTCGAGGGGGAGGAATGAGCAGTTCTTC.

There are a few counts of this clonotype. This sequence joins TRBV7-9 and TRBJ2-1; 12 bases match TRBD2. CDR1 and CDR2 from the germline V gene are SEHNR and FQNEAQ (reference sequence). Trimming at V came to 5 bases and at J to 7 bases, leaving 12 bases not matched to a gene. The CDR3 consists of 17 residues. The CDR3 here is CASSPTGLAGHINEQFF. CDR3 DNA: TGTGCCAGCAGCCCTACTGGACTAGCGGGGCACATTAATGAGCAGTTCTTC.

The chain has TRBV5-1 and TRBJ2-3, with D tentatively TRBD1 or TRBD2 (5 bases each). The germline gives CDR1 SGHRS, CDR2 YFSETQ. Trimming left V 4 bases short and J 8 bases short, with 23 bases between. The CDR3 totals 16 residues. CDR3 sequence: CASSAAPGPTPPTQYF. The CDR3 region has the DNA TGCGCCAGCAGCGCCGCCCCGGGGCCAACCCCTCCTACGCAGTATTTT.

This clonotype was counted ten times or more. The chain is built from TRBV19 and TRBJ2-1, with D possibly TRBD2 on 6 matching bases. Trimming left V 3 bases short and J 4 bases short, with 13 bases between. Germline V gene data show CDR1 as LNHDA and CDR2 as SQIVND (reference sequence). This CDR3 comprises 15 residues. CDR3 protein: CASSMLGSRYNEQFF. CDR3 nucleotide sequence: TGTGCCAGTAGTATGCTCGGGAGTCGGTACAATGAGCAGTTCTTC.

The gene calls are TRBV7-8 and TRBJ2-1; TRBD2 agrees at 8 bases. From germline, CDR1 is SGHVS and CDR2 FQNEAQ. The length of the CDR3 is 17 residues. V was clipped by 4 bases and J by 8 bases; unmatched bases: 16. CDR3 residues: CASSYSRGGWGTDEQFF. The CDR3 DNA is TGTGCCAGCAGCTACTCTCGGGGGGGGTGGGGGACGGATGAGCAGTTCTTC.

The rearrangement links TRBV7-2 to TRBJ1-4, with 8 bases identical to TRBD1. CDR3 length equals 16 residues. V shed 3 bases, J shed 6 bases, and the junction held 9 bases outside the gene matches. Germline CDR1 SGHTA, CDR2 FQGNSA. The CDR3 DNA reads TGTGCCAGCAGCTTCGGCAGGGGGCGACTGGATGAAAAACTGTTTTTT. This gives the protein CASSFGRGRLDEKLFF.

This clonotype was seen a handful of times. This chain connects TRBV6-5 to TRBJ1-2, with 8 bases lining up with TRBD1. V trimming: 4 bases; J trimming: 2 bases; junction bases outside the gene matches: 3. CDR3 length: 14 amino acids. Germline V gives CDR1 MNHEY, CDR2 SVGAGI. The CDR3 loop reads CASSLSGGNYGYTF. For the CDR3, the DNA is TGTGCCAGCAGTTTATCAGGGGGCAACTATGGCTACACCTTC.

This clonotype was counted a few times. The chain employs TRBV3-1 and TRBJ1-6, with 7 bases matching TRBD1. CDR3 length: 14 amino acids. CDR1 is LGHDT, CDR2 YNNKEL, per germline (reference sequence). V shed 6 bases, J shed 8 bases, and the junction held 7 bases outside the gene matches. The DNA of the CDR3 is TGTGCCAGCAGAGATCACAGGGGCCATTCACCCCTCCACTTT. It specifies CASRDHRGHSPLHF.